One and the same sample provided the 17 T cell receptor beta chains below, sequenced in a study of cytomegalovirus exposure and HLA in healthy donors. Some clones are missing from TCRdb's copy, which holds only in-frame ones; the method was immunoSEQ multiplex PCR. This table holds 150,000 to 180,000 clones, approximately 86% found once. The material sequenced was PBMCs. The receptors were sampled from a man younger than 35 in good health and CMV-seropositive.

This clone was seen a few times. V gene TRBV5-1 combines with J gene TRBJ2-1, with TRBD1 identical over 9 bases. This CDR3 contains 14 residues. Trimming took 4 bases from V and 8 from J; bases not matched to a gene: 7. CDR1 is SGHRS, CDR2 YFSETQ, per germline. The CDR3 DNA reads as TGCGCCAGCAGCCGGGACAGGGAAGGCGATGAGCAGTTCTTC. Translating gives CASSRDREGDEQFF.

The V gene is TRBV19, the J gene TRBJ2-1, with D possibly matching TRBD1 (6 bases). V was cut by 4 bases and J by 6 bases, with 19 bases left in between. There are 16 residues in the CDR3. The germline V gene encodes CDR1 LNHDA and CDR2 SQIVND (reference sequence). CDR3 in DNA: TGTGCCAGTAGTACAGACAGGACGGGCGGGTTCAATGAGCAGTTCTTC. Residues: CASSTDRTGGFNEQFF.

The chain combines TRBV6-1 with TRBJ2-7; maybe TRBD1 (5 bases). Per the germline V gene, CDR1 is MNHNS and CDR2 is SASEGT. Trimming pared 8 bases from V and 7 bases from J, leaving 24 bases between. This CDR3 region has 15 residues. CDR3 protein: CASGNSGHPIWEQYF. DNA of the CDR3: TGTGCCAGCGGCAATTCAGGGCACCCTATATGGGAGCAGTACTTC.

The V and J genes are TRBV7-3 and TRBJ2-5; the D gene is possibly TRBD2 (5 bases). The V end was cut by 2 bases, the J end by 4 bases, with 11 bases between. This CDR3 has 14 amino acids. The germline V gene has CDR1 SGHTA and CDR2 FQGTGA. The CDR3 nucleotides read TGTGCCAGCAGCTTATCCGGGGATGGAGAGACCCAGTACTTC. Protein sequence: CASSLSGDGETQYF.

This chain connects TRBV6-6 to TRBJ2-3, with D tentatively TRBD1 (6 bases). Germline values: CDR1 MNHNY, CDR2 SVGAGI (reference sequence). The CDR3 covers 12 residues. Trimming removed 6 bases at V and 6 bases at J, with 10 bases between. Here the CDR3 DNA reads TGTGCCAGCAGACTAACAGGGGATACGCAGTATTTT. Translating it yields CASRLTGDTQYF.

In this sample, this clone turned up once. The chain couples TRBV5-1 to TRBJ1-1; TRBD1 agrees at 8 bases. Trimming removed 4 bases from V and 4 bases from J; junction bases left unmatched: 9. Germline CDR1 is SGHRS and CDR2 is YFSETQ. The CDR3 runs 15 residues. Written as DNA, the CDR3 is TGCGCCAGCAGCATAGAAGGACAGGGAGGCACTGAAGCTTTCTTT. This translates into CASSIEGQGGTEAFF.

The V gene is TRBV4-1, the J gene TRBJ1-3, with D possibly TRBD1 on 6 matching bases. From germline, CDR1 is MGHRA and CDR2 YSYEKL. The CDR3 covers 18 residues. V lost 4 bases and J 0 bases, leaving 19 bases between the germline ends. The CDR3, as DNA: TGCGCCAGCAGCCCAGGAAGACAGGCGGGCCTCTCTGGAAACACCATATATTTT. It specifies CASSPGRQAGLSGNTIYF.

V and J are TRBV5-1 and TRBJ2-5; 11 bases agree with TRBD2. The CDR3 extends over 16 amino acids. The V segment lost 4 bases and the J segment 5 bases; nucleotides outside the gene matches: 10. CDR1 and CDR2 (germline): SGHRS, YFSETQ. CDR3 amino acids: CASSPDSGGAGETQYF. The CDR3 nucleotides read TGCGCCAGCAGCCCCGATAGCGGGGGGGCGGGGGAGACCCAGTACTTC.

The chain couples TRBV2 to TRBJ1-2; D is possibly TRBD1 (6 bases). V was cut by 5 bases and J by 6 bases, with 19 bases left in between. This CDR3 has 15 amino acids. Per the germline V gene, CDR1 is SNHLY and CDR2 is FYNNEI. CDR3 DNA: TGTGCCAGCAGTTCCAGACAGGAGATTTACCATGGCTACACCTTC. Encoded protein: CASSSRQEIYHGYTF.

The rearrangement joins TRBV7-2 to TRBJ2-7; D remains unclear. The V gene's germline CDR1 is SGHTA and CDR2 FQGNSA. V was cut by 2 bases and J by 7 bases, with 15 bases left in between. This CDR3 is built from 14 residues. CDR3 sequence reads: CASSLRPGPSEQYF. The DNA for the CDR3 is TGTGCCAGCAGCTTACGCCCCGGTCCCTCAGAGCAGTACTTC.

V is TRBV7-2 and J is TRBJ2-7; the D gene is possibly TRBD2 (5 bases). This CDR3 spans 16 amino acids. Trimming cost V 4 bases and J 1 base, with 17 bases left between them. Germline values: CDR1 SGHTA, CDR2 FQGNSA. The DNA for the CDR3 is TGTGCCAGCAGCTATGGGCCGGCGGGTCAGTCCTACGAGCAGTACTTC. It translates to CASSYGPAGQSYEQYF.

The V gene is TRBV4-3, the J gene TRBJ2-2, with TRBD1 matching 7 bases. In germline, CDR1 is LGHNA, CDR2 YSLEER. CDR3 length equals 16 residues. V shed 4 bases, J shed 4 bases, and the junction held 9 bases outside the gene matches. The CDR3: CASSPRQGPITGELFF. In nucleotides, the CDR3 is TGCGCCAGCAGCCCGCGACAGGGACCGATCACCGGGGAGCTGTTTTTT.

V and J are TRBV10-3 and TRBJ2-5; TRBD1 agrees at 7 bases. From germline, CDR1 is ENHRY and CDR2 SYGVKD. V was clipped by 2 bases and J by 4 bases; unmatched bases: 7. The CDR3 has 15 amino acids. CDR3 nucleotide sequence: TGTGCCATCAGTGAGGGACAGGAGGTAGGAGAGACCCAGTACTTC. It encodes CAISEGQEVGETQYF.

The genes are TRBV5-1 and TRBJ2-7; weak D call: TRBD2 (6 bases). Germline V gives CDR1 SGHRS, CDR2 YFSETQ. The length of the CDR3 is 15 residues. Trimming took off 5 bases at V and 0 bases at J, with 15 bases between the two ends. The DNA for the CDR3 is TGCGCCAGCAGATCCCGAGCGGGCCCCTCCTACGAGCAGTACTTC. Translating it yields CASRSRAGPSYEQYF.

This rearrangement joins TRBV14 to TRBJ2-7; D gene ambiguous. Germline V CDR1 and CDR2: SGHDN, FVKESK. The CDR3 is 17 residues long. V lost 0 bases to trimming and J lost 0 bases, with 15 bases between them. In DNA, the CDR3 is TGTGCCAGCAGCCAAGACATTTACACCTTTTTCTCCTACGAGCAGTACTTC. It translates to CASSQDIYTFFSYEQYF.

CDR3 sequence (DNA): TGTGCCAGCAGCTTTGGGGACAATGCCTACAATGAGCAGTTCTTC. Residues: CASSFGDNAYNEQFF. This chain joins TRBV7-2 and TRBJ2-1, with D perhaps TRBD1 (6 bases). The ends were cut back, 3 bases at V and 2 bases at J, with 11 bases in the middle. CDR1 and CDR2 from the germline V gene are SGHTA and FQGNSA. This CDR3 spans 15 amino acids.

This chain uses TRBV19 with TRBJ2-5, with 9 bases matching TRBD2. From germline, CDR1 is LNHDA and CDR2 SQIVND (reference sequence). The CDR3 loop spans 18 amino acids. The V segment lost 8 bases and the J segment 1 base; nucleotides outside the gene matches: 17. CDR3 residues: CASSQWAGSGSPQETQYF. In nucleotides, the CDR3 is TGTGCCAGTTCACAATGGGCTGGTAGCGGGAGTCCCCAAGAGACCCAGTACTTC.